These 27 T cell receptor beta chains were sequenced from one sample in a study of T cell responses to AZD1222 COVID-19 vaccine. Clones were sequenced by immunoSEQ multiplex PCR, and TCRdb holds only the in-frame ones, with some missing. This sample has over 100,000 clones; approximately 85% occur once, and the top ten carry more than 7.5%. Here the sequenced sample was peripheral blood, taken 28 days after the second dose of the MenACWY control vaccine. Receptors were obtained from an adult who received the MenACWY meningococcal vaccine as a control.

V and J are TRBV5-1 and TRBJ1-3; possibly TRBD1 for D (6 bases). The germline V gene has CDR1 SGHRS and CDR2 YFSETQ. This CDR3 has 13 amino acids. The V end lost 3 bases, the J end lost 4 bases, and 8 bases lay between the germline ends. The CDR3: CASSSGVGNTIYF. The CDR3 DNA sequence: TGCGCCAGCAGCTCAGGGGTCGGAAACACCATATATTTT.

This clone has only one observation. The chain couples TRBV30 to TRBJ1-6, with TRBD1 matching over 7 bases. Germline CDR1 and CDR2: GTSNPN and SVGIG (reference sequence). This CDR3 region has 13 residues. J lost 10 bases, V lost 5 bases, and 8 bases had no gene match. CDR3 amino acids: CAWVTAGGSPLHF. DNA for the CDR3: TGTGCCTGGGTAACGGCAGGGGGATCACCCCTCCACTTT.

This sequence joins TRBV11-3 and TRBJ1-2; weak D call: TRBD1 (5 bases). Germline CDR1 SGHNT, CDR2 YENEEA. This CDR3 contains 17 residues. V was pared by 0 bases and J by 0 bases, with 14 bases between. CDR3: CASSLDGGAATNYGYTF. For the CDR3, the DNA is TGTGCCAGCAGCTTAGATGGTGGGGCAGCCACTAACTATGGCTACACCTTC.

This sequence joins TRBV7-9 and TRBJ1-1; D possibly corresponds to TRBD1 (5 bases). Germline V gene lookup returns CDR1 SEHNR and CDR2 FQNEAQ (reference sequence). V lost 3 bases and J 5 bases, leaving 13 bases between the germline ends. CDR3 length: 14 amino acids. Here the CDR3 DNA reads TGTGCCAGCAGCTTTGCGGGGTCAGGGACTGAAGCTTTCTTT. Protein product: CASSFAGSGTEAFF.

The chain carries TRBV13 and TRBJ2-1, with 12 nucleotides matching TRBD2. The CDR3 runs 20 residues. The germline gives CDR1 PRHDT, CDR2 FYEKMQ (reference sequence). Trimming at V came to 2 bases and at J to 2 bases, leaving 13 bases not matched to a gene. CDR3 DNA sequence: TGTGCCAGCAGCTTAAATCCCCCCCTAGCGGGAGGGATGACCTACAATGAGCAGTTCTTC. It yields the protein CASSLNPPLAGGMTYNEQFF.

The rearrangement uses TRBV18 and TRBJ1-3, with a possible D match to TRBD1 (5 bases). CDR3 length: 15 amino acids. The V gene's germline CDR1 is KGHSH and CDR2 LQKENI. V was trimmed by 3 bases and J by 0 bases, leaving 9 bases between them. The CDR3 coding sequence is TGTGCCAGCTCACCGGGACGTAACTCTGGAAACACCATATATTTT. Protein: CASSPGRNSGNTIYF.

This clone showed up just once. The chain has TRBV3-1 (or the pseudogene TRBV3-2) and TRBJ1-1; 7 positions match TRBD1. J was trimmed by 7 bases and V by 3 bases; bases with no gene match: 5. The CDR3 runs 13 residues. The germline CDR1 and CDR2 sequences are LGHDT and YNNKEL (reference sequence). The CDR3 region is CASSQQGGDEAFF. CDR3 nucleotides: TGTGCCAGCAGCCAGCAGGGGGGGGATGAAGCTTTCTTT.

The V and J genes are TRBV25-1 and TRBJ1-6; 7 nucleotides match TRBD1. Germline V lookup: CDR1 MGHDK, CDR2 SYGVNS. The CDR3 is 14 amino acids. V dropped 7 bases and J dropped 5; count of bases not matched to a gene: 5. CDR3 sequence (DNA): TGTGCCAGCACCGCCGGGACAGATAATTCACCCCTCCACTTT. Protein product: CASTAGTDNSPLHF.

This chain joins TRBV2 and TRBJ1-4; no firm D call. Germline CDR1 and CDR2: SNHLY and FYNNEI. The CDR3 loop spans 16 amino acids. Between the trimmed V and J ends, which lost 3 bases and 4 bases, there was a span of 15 bases. This CDR3 is CASSEERQASNEKLFF. The CDR3 DNA follows: TGTGCCAGCAGTGAGGAAAGGCAGGCTAGTAATGAAAAACTGTTTTTT. Filled out from reference TRBV2 and TRBJ1-4, the complete variable domain reads EPEVTQTPSHQVTQMGQEVILRCVPISNHLYFYWYRQILGQKVEFLVSFYNNEISEKSEIFDDQFSVERPDGSNFTLKIRSTKLEDSAMYFCASSEERQASNEKLFFGSGTQLSVL.

This sequence joins TRBV28 and TRBJ1-3; D is unresolved. V gave up 2 bases and J gave up 9 bases, with 11 bases separating them. The CDR3 consists of 13 residues. From germline, CDR1 is MDHEN and CDR2 SYDVKM. This CDR3 reads CASSLPFSSTIYF. CDR3 nucleotides: TGTGCCAGCAGTTTACCGTTTTCGAGCACCATATATTTT.

The CDR3 DNA reads TGTGCCACCTGCAGGGGGCCTGGAAACACCATATATTTT. Its protein product is CATCRGPGNTIYF. The chain carries TRBV6-5 and TRBJ1-3; TRBD1 agrees at 8 bases. Germline values: CDR1 MNHEY, CDR2 SVGAGI. With 10 bases clipped from V and 2 bases from J, the junction kept 4 bases outside the gene matches. CDR3 size: 13 residues.

The V gene is TRBV6-4, the J gene TRBJ1-5, with D possibly TRBD1 on 6 matching bases. Germline loops: CDR1 MRHNA, CDR2 SNTAGT. The CDR3 sequence is 17 residues long. The ends were cut back, 3 bases at V and 4 bases at J, with 19 bases in the middle. CDR3 in DNA: TGTGCCAGCAGTGATATGGGGGGGCCCTTAAAGAATCAGCCCCAGCATTTT. As protein: CASSDMGGPLKNQPQHF.

The V call is TRBV4-1, the J call TRBJ1-1; D is unclear. Germline CDR1 reads MGHRA; CDR2 reads YSYEKL. V lost 4 bases, J lost 4 bases, and 16 bases lay in between. The CDR3 covers 15 residues. CDR3 sequence: CASSLDPGRSTEAFF. CDR3 nucleotides: TGCGCCAGCAGCCTTGATCCCGGACGGAGCACTGAAGCTTTCTTT.

The chain couples TRBV19 to TRBJ1-2, with TRBD1 matching over 10 bases. After removal of 5 bases from V and 4 bases from J, the junction contained 7 bases not matched to a gene. The germline V gene has CDR1 LNHDA and CDR2 SQIVND (reference sequence). This CDR3 is 15 amino acids long. CDR3: CASSSPRTGGYGYTF. The CDR3 DNA is TGTGCCAGTAGTTCCCCAAGGACAGGGGGCTATGGCTACACCTTC.

Only a few counts were recorded for this clone. The chain combines TRBV7-9 with TRBJ1-4; no definite D call. The V end lost 6 bases, the J end lost 6 bases, and 14 bases lay between the germline ends. Looked up from germline, CDR1 is SEHNR and CDR2 is FQNEAQ (reference sequence). The CDR3 runs 14 residues. The chain's CDR3 is CASSRIGYDEKLFF. As DNA, the CDR3 is TGTGCCAGCAGTCGTATTGGGTACGATGAAAAACTGTTTTTT.

This chain links TRBV19 with TRBJ2-5; D remains ambiguous. CDR3 length: 14 residues. The V end lost 2 bases, the J end lost 4 bases, and 11 bases lay between the germline ends. Germline V gives CDR1 LNHDA, CDR2 SQIVND (reference sequence). The CDR3 bases are TGTGCCAGTAGTATAAGGTCTTTGGGAGAGACCCAGTACTTC. The encoded protein is CASSIRSLGETQYF.

The J gene is TRBJ1-1, the V gene TRBV10-3, with D possibly TRBD1 on 6 matching bases. The CDR3 covers 13 residues. CDR1 is ENHRY and CDR2 is SYGVKD in the germline V gene. Trimming removed 11 bases at V and 5 bases at J, with 18 bases between. CDR3 coding DNA: TGTGCCTCCAGCCAGGGGCAAGGTACTGAAGCTTTCTTT. Translation: CASSQGQGTEAFF.

This clone appeared a few times. J is TRBJ1-2 and V is TRBV29-1; the D is unclear. With 3 bases removed from V and 7 bases from J, the gap between germline ends came to 12 bases. The CDR3 consists of 12 residues. CDR1 SQVTM and CDR2 ANQGSEA come from the germline V gene. The CDR3, as DNA: TGCAGCGTTGATTTCGGGGTCACTGGCTACACCTTC. This sequence encodes CSVDFGVTGYTF. The complete variable domain, with remaining parts taken from reference TRBV29-1 and TRBJ1-2, reads SAVISQKPSRDICQRGTSLTIQCQVDSQVTMMFWYRQQPGQSLTLIATANQGSEATYESGFVIDKFPISRPNLTFSTLTVSNMSPEDSSIYLCSVDFGVTGYTFGSGTRLTVV.

This clone turned up a few times. V usage is TRBV5-4 and J usage is TRBJ2-1; 14 bases map to TRBD2. V shed 0 bases, J shed 0 bases, and the junction held 5 bases outside the gene matches. The CDR3 spans 19 residues. Germline CDR1 SGHNT, CDR2 YYREEE (reference sequence). Written as DNA, the CDR3 is TGTGCCAGCAGCTTGGGGCCCGGGACTAGCGGGAGCTCCTACAATGAGCAGTTCTTC. It is translated as CASSLGPGTSGSSYNEQFF.

V gene TRBV7-8 combines with J gene TRBJ1-5, with no clear D. V lost 5 bases and J lost 3, with 14 bases in between. The CDR3 loop spans 15 amino acids. Germline CDR1 reads SGHVS; CDR2 reads FQNEAQ. CDR3 protein: CASSQGRSFNQPQHF. As DNA, the CDR3 is TGTGCCAGCAGCCAAGGACGGTCCTTCAATCAGCCCCAGCATTTT.

This clone appeared a single time. This sequence joins TRBV19 and TRBJ1-6, with D maybe TRBD1 (5 bases). There are 13 residues in the CDR3. Germline V lookup: CDR1 LNHDA, CDR2 SQIVND (reference sequence). Trimming shortened V by 4 bases and J by 8 bases, and 9 bases separated the two germline ends. In nucleotides, the CDR3 is TGTGCCAGTAGTACTCGGGGGGATTCACCCCTCCACTTT. As protein: CASSTRGDSPLHF.

The V and J genes are TRBV2 and TRBJ1-5; D might be TRBD1 (6 bases). Germline V lookup: CDR1 SNHLY, CDR2 FYNNEI. The CDR3 covers 11 residues. The V end lost 11 bases, the J end lost 4 bases, and 9 bases lay between the germline ends. The CDR3 spells CAGGPNQPQHF. The CDR3 region has the DNA TGTGCCGGGGGCCCTAATCAGCCCCAGCATTTT.

The chain combines TRBV28 with TRBJ1-1, with D unresolved. The CDR3 consists of 14 residues. The ends were cut back, 3 bases at V and 4 bases at J, with 12 bases in the middle. In germline, CDR1 is MDHEN, CDR2 SYDVKM. The CDR3 loop is CASSLASQTTEAFF. CDR3 nucleotides: TGTGCCAGCAGTTTGGCCAGCCAGACCACTGAAGCTTTCTTT.

This chain connects TRBV10-3 to TRBJ1-3; D not certain. This CDR3 is 15 amino acids long. The germline V gene has CDR1 ENHRY and CDR2 SYGVKD. V shed 5 bases and J shed 0 bases, with 11 bases lying between them. CDR3 DNA sequence: TGTGCCATCAGTCCAGTCGGGAGCTCTGGAAACACCATATATTTT. The encoded protein is CAISPVGSSGNTIYF.

The chain uses TRBV29-1 and TRBJ2-7; D uncertain. CDR3 length equals 11 residues. From germline, CDR1 is SQVTM and CDR2 ANQGSEA. Trimming shortened V by 5 bases and J by 5 bases, and 10 bases separated the two germline ends. In DNA form, the CDR3 reads TGCAGCGTTCTCTCGGGCCACGAGCAGTACTTC. It translates to CSVLSGHEQYF.

This chain joins TRBV5-4 and TRBJ2-3; TRBD2 agrees at 8 bases. Germline V gives CDR1 SGHNT, CDR2 YYREEE (reference sequence). V dropped 0 bases and J dropped 7; count of bases not matched to a gene: 1. This CDR3 comprises 13 residues. The CDR3 bases are TGTGCCAGCAGCTTGGCGGGAGGGCATACGCAGTATTTT. It specifies CASSLAGGHTQYF. Full variable domain (remainder filled in from reference TRBV5-4 and TRBJ2-3): ETGVTQSPTHLIKTRGQQVTLRCSSQSGHNTVSWYQQALGQGPQFIFQYYREEENGRGNFPPRFSGLQFPNYSSELNVNALELDDSALYLCASSLAGGHTQYFGPGTRLTVL.

The chain recombines TRBV5-1 with TRBJ1-1; D unresolved. Trimming shortened V by 0 bases and J by 4 bases, and 13 bases separated the two germline ends. The length of the CDR3 is 15 residues. CDR1 SGHRS and CDR2 YFSETQ come from the germline V gene. CDR3 coding DNA: TGCGCCAGCAGCTTGGGGGCAGCTTTTGGCACTGAAGCTTTCTTT. It translates to CASSLGAAFGTEAFF.